This is a list of T cell receptor beta chains from one sample in a study of response to subunit inactivated influenza vaccine. TCRdb reprocessed the RT-PCR reads via MiXCR and lists one record per CDR3 protein. The sample has 500,000 to 650,000 distinct CDR3 sequences; approximately 7.6% are singletons. This material consisted of PBMCs from blood, taken less than 30 months after vaccination. The receptors derive from a man aged 45 to 70 who received an inactivated influenza vaccine. CDR3s include the opening cysteine and the closing phenylalanine or tryptophan. The D gene is left open where the match is weak. Not every row has a clone size; where given, it reads once, few, many or a size class.

.,many,TRBV5-1,TRBJ2-2,TGCGCCAGCAGCGACTATGGTGGTCAAAGCACCGGGGAGCTGTTTTTT,CASSDYGGQSTGELFF
TRBD2,few,TRBV7-2,TRBJ2-7,TGTGCCAGCAGCTGGCTCGGGCGGGGGAACGAGCAGTACTTC,CASSWLGRGNEQYF
.,many,TRBV12-3/TRBV12-4,TRBJ1-4,TGTGCCAGCAGTTTAGCCTCATCCCGTAATGAAAAACTGTTTTTT,CASSLASSRNEKLFF
TRBD1,few,TRBV7-9,TRBJ1-6,TGTGCCAGCAGCTTCCAGACAGGGGTTTTTTCACCCCTCCACTTT,CASSFQTGVFSPLHF
.,once,TRBV2,TRBJ2-5,TGTGCCAGCAGAGGAGGAAGTTTCCAAGAGACCCAGTACTTC,CASRGGSFQETQYF
TRBD2,few,TRBV7-7,TRBJ2-7,TGTGCTAGCGGGGGGAACAGGGCCCTCGAGCAGTACTTC,CASGGNRALEQYF
.,few,TRBV11-1,TRBJ2-6,TGTGCCAGCAGCTTATGGGCCAGAAGCTCTGGGGCCAACGTCCTGACTTTC,CASSLWARSSGANVLTF
TRBD2,few,TRBV7-2,TRBJ2-3,TGTGCCAGCAGCCCGGGACTAGCGGGGGGGCCCTCGCATACGCAGTATTTT,CASSPGLAGGPSHTQYF
TRBD1,.,TRBV5-6,TRBJ2-1,TGTGCCAGCAGCTTGGACCTGGACAGGTTTTCGGCAAGAGACGACAATGAGCAGTTCTTC,CASSLDLDRFSARDDNEQFF
TRBD1,.,TRBV30,TRBJ2-2,TGTGCCTGGGGGAGACAGGGAGTTTACACCGGGGAGCTGTTTTTT,CAWGRQGVYTGELFF
TRBD2,many,TRBV5-1,TRBJ2-3,TGCGCCAGCAGCTTACCAAGCGGGAGAGGTACAGATACGCAGTATTTT,CASSLPSGRGTDTQYF
.,.,TRBV6-4,TRBJ2-7,TGTGCCAGCAGTGATAGCGGTACTGGAGAGCAGTACTTC,CASSDSGTGEQYF
TRBD1,few,TRBV5-5,TRBJ1-6,TGTGCCAGCAGCTTTCGACAGGGCTGGAATAATTCACCCCTCCACTTT,CASSFRQGWNNSPLHF
.,many,TRBV4-1,TRBJ2-5,TGCGCCAGCAGCCAAGATGGCAGGGAAGAGACCCAGTACTTC,CASSQDGREETQYF
.,.,TRBV12-3/TRBV12-4,TRBJ1-5,TGTGCCAGCAGTTTCCTCGGTCATCAGCCCCAGCATTTT,CASSFLGHQPQHF
.,few,TRBV7-2,TRBJ2-7,TGTGCCAGCAGTAGAGGCGTAGCGGATTACGAGCAGTACTTC,CASSRGVADYEQYF
.,.,TRBV15,TRBJ2-3,TGTGCCACCAGCCTGACCGGGAGAATTGGAGATACGCAGTATTTT,CATSLTGRIGDTQYF
.,few,TRBV29-1,TRBJ2-7,TGCAGCGTTGAAGATAGGGGGGGAGAATCCTACGAGCAGTACTTC,CSVEDRGGESYEQYF
.,.,TRBV4-3,TRBJ1-1,TGCGCCAGCAGCAAAGGACGGATGAACACTGAAGCTTTCTTT,CASSKGRMNTEAFF
TRBD1,.,TRBV5-1,TRBJ2-7,TGCGCCAGCAGCCACGACAGGGTCGGATTAGGTGAGCAGTACTTC,CASSHDRVGLGEQYF
.,.,TRBV25-1,TRBJ1-2,TGTGCCAGCAGTGTTCCCGGGTCGCCTGGCTACACCTTC,CASSVPGSPGYTF
TRBD2,many,TRBV4-3,TRBJ2-5,TGCGCCAGCAGCCAGGGACTAGCGGGGGGACAAGAGACCCAGTACTTC,CASSQGLAGGQETQYF
TRBD2,.,TRBV28,TRBJ2-5,TGTGCCAGCAGTTTGGGGGCGGGGGGGCCTTCGCGAGAGACCCAGTACTTC,CASSLGAGGPSRETQYF